This T cell receptor (beta chain) comes out of a study of T-cell reconstitution after alpha-beta-depleted transplantation in children. During its preparation, the TCRbeta library received unique molecular identifiers. TCRdb reanalysed the PCR reads using MiXCR and keeps one entry per CDR3 protein. The sample carries some 500,000 distinct CDR3 sequences, about 16% recorded once. There are a few counts of this clonotype. The CDR3 runs 12 residues. Germline assignment: CDR1 SGHAT and CDR2 FQDESV (reference sequence). V gave up 6 bases and J gave up 10 bases; unmatched junction bases: 3. The sequenced sample was PBMCs from the stem cell graft donor, obtained from the stem cell graft. This sequence originates from a human donor who donated a stem cell graft to a child with acute lymphoblastic leukemia. V is TRBV11-1 and J is TRBJ2-3; TRBD1 aligns across 11 bases. The CDR3 reads CASREGQGAQYF. The CDR3 nucleotides are TGTGCCAGCAGAGAGGGACAGGGGGCGCAGTATTTT.